A selection of T cell receptor beta chains follows, all from one sample in a study of regulatory T cells in long-lasting Graves disease. From the multiplex PCR reads, TCRdb called clonotypes with MiXCR, one entry per CDR3 protein. The sample lists under 450,000 distinct CDR3 sequences, around a quarter seen once, with about a quarter in the top ten. The sample consisted of peripheral blood mononuclear cells (PBMCs), taken when the disease was refractory, from a patient treated with antithyroid drugs. The origin of the receptors is a female donor with Graves disease. Each CDR3 is given with its conserved first and last residue. A D gene is named only where the DNA matches it firmly. A row's size may be missing; if present it is once, few, many or a size class.

clone_size j_call d_call cdr3_length v_call cdr3_nt cdr3_aa
. TRBJ1-2 . 14 TRBV7-2 TGTGCCAGCAGCTTAAACAGGGAGGTGGGTGGCTACACCTTC CASSLNREVGGYTF
. TRBJ2-7 . 14 TRBV7-2 TGTGCCAGCAGCGGAGGGGGGACTGCCTACGAGCAGTACTTC CASSGGGTAYEQYF
many TRBJ2-5 . 15 TRBV7-6 TGTGCCAGCAGTTCTCAACCGGAGCTCTGGGAGACCCAGTACTTC CASSSQPELWETQYF
. TRBJ1-2 TRBD1 14 TRBV29-1 TGCAGCGTTGCCCCCTTTGACAGGGCGGGTGGCTACACCTTC CSVAPFDRAGGYTF
. TRBJ1-5 . 13 TRBV20-1 TGCAGTGCTGGCGTGTCGAACTTTCAGCCCCAGCATTTT CSAGVSNFQPQHF
. TRBJ1-5 TRBD1 16 TRBV15 TGTGCCACCAGCTCCCTCCCCCAGGGGGCCGTTCAGCCCCAGCATTTT CATSSLPQGAVQPQHF
. TRBJ2-7 . 16 TRBV5-1 TGCGCCAGCAGCTTGGAGTCTCCTGTACCTTCCTACGAGCAGTACTTC CASSLESPVPSYEQYF
. TRBJ1-1 . 12 TRBV11-2 TGTGCCAGCAGCTTAGGGGGCCCATATGCTTTCTTT CASSLGGPYAFF
. TRBJ2-5 . 14 TRBV5-1 TGCGCCAGCAGCTTGGCGGGGTTTCAAGAGACCCAGTACTTC CASSLAGFQETQYF
. TRBJ1-2 TRBD1 16 TRBV30 TGTGCCTGGAGCCCCAAGGGTACAGGGGGAAGCTATGGCTACACCTTC CAWSPKGTGGSYGYTF
. TRBJ1-2 . 12 TRBV20-1 TGCAGTGCTAGTTTGGGGGCGGTCGGCTACACCTTC CSASLGAVGYTF